This T cell receptor beta chain is from a study of a mutant IDH1 vaccine in newly diagnosed glioma. Across the whole study: Treated patients comprised around 60% males and roughly 40% females, mean age around 40 years. Pretreatment consisted of radiotherapy, temozolomide, or both, with most receiving both. Whole-study results and caveats: Researchers report vaccine-induced immune responses in roughly 94% of patients.

Repertoires were generated with immunoSEQ multiplex PCR, while TCRdb's copy carries only in-frame clones and drops some. The sample shows about 34,000 clones, around 83% of them seen only once. Comments on this clone: Its antigen is still unknown.

This CDR3 is built from 11 residues. The germline V gene has CDR1 SQVTM and CDR2 ANQGSEA. Trimming shortened V by 7 bases and J by 6 bases, and 9 bases separated the two germline ends. Time point specified: baseline, week 1 (first vaccination visit). Treatment indicated: pre-vaccination baseline after standard-of-care therapy. Each of the donors came in with new WHO grade 3 or 4 astrocytomas that were IDH1-mutant and ATRX-lost. The sequence came from a man aged 45 to 65 with glioma. Some clones in this sample may be carry-over from other donors' samples. The sample was peripheral blood mononuclear cells (PBMCs), taken from a glioma patient treated with radiotherapy, temozolomide or both. The chain joins TRBV29-1 to TRBJ2-2; possible D gene TRBD1, 5 bases. The CDR3 DNA reads TGCAGCGCAAGGGGCCCCGGGGAGCTGTTTTTT. Encoded protein: CSARGPGELFF.